Below are 32 T cell receptor beta chains sequenced from a single sample in a study of control samples from healthy donors and cancer patients. Assay used: immunoSEQ multiplex PCR; TCRdb lists only in-frame clones, some missing. The sample contains just over 150,000 clones, 70% to 90% of which appear only once. Sequencing was done on a sample of blood. These receptors originate from a young man in good health.

The J gene is TRBJ1-5, the V gene TRBV19; D may be TRBD1 (5 bases). Trimming removed 5 bases at V and 5 bases at J, with 10 bases between. This CDR3 comprises 13 residues. CDR1 and CDR2 (germline): LNHDA, SQIVND (reference sequence). The CDR3 bases are TGTGCCAGTAGTGAGACAGTAGATCAGCCCCAGCATTTT. Translating it yields CASSETVDQPQHF.

The V call is TRBV5-1, the J call TRBJ2-7; D possibly corresponds to TRBD2 (7 bases). V gave up 4 bases and J gave up 3 bases, with 20 bases separating them. Germline values: CDR1 SGHRS, CDR2 YFSETQ. The CDR3 extends over 16 amino acids. CDR3 in amino acids: CASSGEGLKGVYEQYF. The CDR3 region has the DNA TGCGCCAGCAGCGGGGAGGGCCTCAAGGGGGTCTACGAGCAGTACTTC.

CDR3 DNA: TGTGCCAGCACCCGGGACATGGATCAGCCCCAGCATTTT. Amino acid sequence: CASTRDMDQPQHF. The genes are TRBV5-8 and TRBJ1-5; maybe TRBD1 (6 bases). From germline, CDR1 is SGHTS and CDR2 YDEGEE. The CDR3 runs 13 residues. V was pared by 6 bases and J by 5 bases, with 12 bases between.

The rearrangement links TRBV19 to TRBJ2-2; D gene unclear. Per germline, CDR1 LNHDA and CDR2 SQIVND (reference sequence). V lost 7 bases and J lost 0, with 12 bases in between. The CDR3 extends over 15 amino acids. The CDR3 here is CASTVRLTNTGELFF. CDR3 DNA: TGTGCCAGTACCGTCCGATTGACGAACACCGGGGAGCTGTTTTTT.

The V gene is TRBV19, the J gene TRBJ2-3; D uncertain. With 8 bases removed from V and 6 bases from J, the gap between germline ends came to 15 bases. The germline V gene encodes CDR1 LNHDA and CDR2 SQIVND (reference sequence). CDR3 length equals 13 residues. The CDR3 region is CASQAPSLDTQYF. Here the CDR3 DNA reads TGTGCCAGTCAGGCCCCCTCTCTGGATACGCAGTATTTT.

CDR3 nucleotides: TGTGCCAGCAGCGTAGGGAGTGGCAATCAGCCCCAGCATTTT. It translates to CASSVGSGNQPQHF. V gene TRBV9 combines with J gene TRBJ1-5; D remains unclear. Trimming left V 0 bases short and J 2 bases short, with 6 bases between. Germline loops: CDR1 SGDLS, CDR2 YYNGEE. The CDR3 has 14 amino acids.

V gene TRBV19 combines with J gene TRBJ1-1; the D gene is possibly TRBD1 (6 bases). Germline-derived CDR1 and CDR2 are LNHDA and SQIVND (reference sequence). There are 15 residues in the CDR3. The V end lost 1 base, the J end lost 0 bases, and 9 bases lay between the germline ends. CDR3 DNA: TGTGCCAGTAGTATAGGGACAGAGATGAACACTGAAGCTTTCTTT. This sequence encodes CASSIGTEMNTEAFF.

The chain uses TRBV4-3 and TRBJ2-2; 15 nucleotides align to TRBD2. Germline loops: CDR1 LGHNA, CDR2 YSLEER. V lost 0 bases to trimming and J lost 8 bases; unmatched junction nucleotides: 1. The CDR3 runs to 16 residues. CDR3 residues: CASSQEGTSGRGELFF. CDR3 coding DNA: TGCGCCAGCAGCCAAGAGGGGACTAGCGGGAGGGGGGAGCTGTTTTTT.

This clone has just a few counts. One end of the junction fails to match germline, which may point to a read error. The chain joins TRBV28 to TRBJ2-4, with unresolved D. The CDR3 runs to 13 residues. The germline CDR1 and CDR2 sequences are MDHEN and SYDVKM. Here the CDR3 DNA reads TGTGCCAGCAGTGTAAGCGACGTACTTAGGAAGGACTTC. Residues: CASSVSDVLRKDF.

The rearrangement joins TRBV2 to TRBJ1-1; no reliable D call. The CDR3 has 13 residues. Trimming removed 4 bases at V and 4 bases at J, with 10 bases between. Germline assignment: CDR1 SNHLY and CDR2 FYNNEI. CDR3 sequence (DNA): TGTGCCAGCAGTGTTGGAGGGCCCACTGAAGCTTTCTTT. Translating gives CASSVGGPTEAFF.

This chain uses TRBV3-1 (or the pseudogene TRBV3-2) with TRBJ1-2; D perhaps matches TRBD1 (5 bases). This CDR3 contains 17 residues. V lost 0 bases and J lost 2, with 16 bases in between. Germline V gene sequence: CDR1 LGHDT, CDR2 YNNKEL (reference sequence). In DNA form, the CDR3 reads TGTGCCAGCAGCCAAGATCGGGGCAGGACTCCAAACTATGGCTACACCTTC. Encoded protein: CASSQDRGRTPNYGYTF.

The J gene is TRBJ1-5, the V gene TRBV7-3; no reliable D call. Germline assignment: CDR1 SGHTA and CDR2 FQGTGA. The V end lost 5 bases, the J end lost 5 bases, and 10 bases lay between the germline ends. CDR3 size: 13 residues. CDR3 residues: CASSQTVDQPQHF. DNA for the CDR3: TGTGCCAGCAGCCAGACGGTAGATCAGCCCCAGCATTTT.

The CDR3: CASRPGQDYEQYF. CDR3 sequence (DNA): TGTGCCAGCAGACCGGGGCAGGACTACGAGCAGTACTTC. The chain uses TRBV27 and TRBJ2-7; D is perhaps TRBD1 or TRBD2 (5 bases each). Germline V gene lookup returns CDR1 MNHEY and CDR2 SMNVEV (reference sequence). The V and J ends lost 6 bases and 3 bases respectively, with 12 bases between them. The CDR3 is made up of 13 amino acids.

This rearrangement joins TRBV5-1 to TRBJ1-1; D possibly corresponds to TRBD1 (5 bases). Trimming took 0 bases from V and 3 from J, leaving 9 bases between them. This CDR3 has 14 residues. CDR1 and CDR2 from the germline V gene are SGHRS and YFSETQ. The CDR3 region is CASSLEGFYTEAFF. In nucleotides, the CDR3 is TGCGCCAGCAGCTTGGAGGGGTTTTACACTGAAGCTTTCTTT.

This clone was recorded only once. J is TRBJ2-7 and V is TRBV18; D could derive from TRBD1 or TRBD2 (6 bases each). V gave up 8 bases and J gave up 9 bases, with 20 bases separating them. The CDR3 has 13 amino acids. The germline CDR1 and CDR2 sequences are KGHSH and LQKENI. In DNA form, the CDR3 reads TGTGCCAGCACCTACAGGGAGGATTTCGGGCAGTACTTC. It codes for CASTYREDFGQYF. The full variable domain, its missing parts supplied by reference TRBV18 and TRBJ2-7, is NAGVMQNPRHLVRRRGQEARLRCSPMKGHSHVYWYRQLPEEGLKFMVYLQKENIIDESGMPKERFSAEFPKEGPSILRIQQVVRGDSAAYFCASTYREDFGQYFGPGTRLTVT.

Only one count was recorded for this clone. The chain links TRBV6-5 to TRBJ1-1; D is possibly TRBD1 (5 bases). The CDR3 is made up of 14 amino acids. V lost 11 bases, J lost 8 bases, and 24 bases lay in between. Germline V gene lookup returns CDR1 MNHEY and CDR2 SVGAGI. CDR3 loop: CAGQRVPGLTEAFF. CDR3 coding DNA: TGTGCCGGCCAACGCGTCCCGGGACTTACCGAAGCTTTCTTT.

This sequence joins TRBV18 and TRBJ2-5; no clear D. The CDR3 has 15 residues. Trimming removed 0 bases from V and 2 bases from J, with 10 bases in between. Germline values: CDR1 KGHSH, CDR2 LQKENI. The chain's CDR3 is CASSPPRWQQETQYF. For the CDR3, the DNA is TGTGCCAGCTCACCACCGCGTTGGCAGCAAGAGACCCAGTACTTC.

The chain recombines TRBV10-3 with TRBJ1-4; D is uncertain. From germline, CDR1 is ENHRY and CDR2 SYGVKD. V was clipped by 5 bases and J by 8 bases, with 9 bases between them. This CDR3 region has 12 residues. CDR3 in DNA: TGTGCCATCAGTAATCCGGGAGAAAAACTGTTTTTT. Translation gives CAISNPGEKLFF.

The rearrangement links TRBV5-1 to TRBJ1-2; TRBD1 matches 9 bases. Trimming removed 4 bases from V and 0 bases from J; junction bases left unmatched: 10. CDR3 length: 17 residues. Per the germline V gene, CDR1 is SGHRS and CDR2 is YFSETQ. The CDR3 sequence is CASSRGTGTFTNYGYTF. CDR3 DNA sequence: TGCGCCAGCAGCCGCGGGACAGGGACATTCACTAACTATGGCTACACCTTC.

The DNA of the CDR3 is TGTGCCAGCAGCCAAGATATGGGGTCCTCACCCCTCCACTTT. It encodes CASSQDMGSSPLHF. The rearrangement links TRBV14 to TRBJ1-6, with D uncertain. The V and J ends lost 0 bases and 10 bases respectively, with 10 bases between them. Per the germline V gene, CDR1 is SGHDN and CDR2 is FVKESK. The CDR3 has 14 residues.

The chain recombines TRBV7-9 with TRBJ2-7, with D hard to call. V lost 7 bases and J 5 bases, leaving 6 bases between the germline ends. CDR1 and CDR2 (germline): SEHNR, FQNEAQ (reference sequence). The CDR3 has 10 residues. The CDR3 region has the DNA TGTGCCAGCAAGGGCAACGAGCAGTACTTC. Translation: CASKGNEQYF.

This chain links TRBV19 with TRBJ1-1; D remains unclear. The CDR3 has 11 amino acids. Germline V lookup: CDR1 LNHDA, CDR2 SQIVND (reference sequence). V dropped 3 bases and J dropped 9 bases, with 8 bases sitting between them. The CDR3 DNA follows: TGTGCCAGTAGTATGGATATGAAAGCTTTCTTT. Its protein is CASSMDMKAFF.

The rearrangement joins TRBV19 to TRBJ2-1; D is tentatively TRBD1 or TRBD2 (5 bases each). V lost 3 bases and J 3 bases, leaving 15 bases between the germline ends. The germline V gene has CDR1 LNHDA and CDR2 SQIVND (reference sequence). This CDR3 has 16 residues. Here the CDR3 reads CASSISGGGRYNEQFF. Written as DNA, the CDR3 is TGTGCCAGTAGTATTTCTGGGGGTGGGCGCTACAATGAGCAGTTCTTC. Full variable domain (outside the CDR3, taken from reference TRBV19 and TRBJ2-1): DGGITQSPKYLFRKEGQNVTLSCEQNLNHDAMYWYRQDPGQGLRLIYYSQIVNDFQKGDIAEGYSVSREKKESFPLTVTSAQKNPTAFYLCASSISGGGRYNEQFFGPGTRLTVL.

This rearrangement joins TRBV12-3 or TRBV12-4 to TRBJ1-1; D is ambiguous. This CDR3 spans 13 amino acids. The germline V and J ends were trimmed by 2 bases and 6 bases, with 10 bases remaining between them. In DNA, the CDR3 is TGTGCCAGCAGTTTAACCGAAGGCTCTGAAGCTTTCTTT. This sequence encodes CASSLTEGSEAFF.

The chain carries TRBV28 and TRBJ2-7; perhaps TRBD2 as D (5 bases). The CDR3 totals 16 residues. V was clipped by 5 bases and J by 6 bases, with 23 bases between them. CDR1 and CDR2 from the germline V gene are MDHEN and SYDVKM. The CDR3, as DNA: TGTGCCAGCAGTCCAATCGGCGGGTCGGTTTTATCCGAGCAGTACTTC. Translated: CASSPIGGSVLSEQYF.

V usage is TRBV2 and J usage is TRBJ2-3, with 9 nucleotides matching TRBD1. The CDR3 totals 13 residues. V trimming: 6 bases; J trimming: 3 bases; junction bases outside the gene matches: 1. Germline CDR1 reads SNHLY; CDR2 reads FYNNEI. CDR3 region: CASRGQGTDTQYF. The CDR3 region has the DNA TGTGCCAGCAGGGGACAGGGAACAGATACGCAGTATTTT.

This chain links TRBV5-4 with TRBJ2-5, with TRBD2 matching 10 bases. The V gene's germline CDR1 is SGHNT and CDR2 YYREEE (reference sequence). This CDR3 contains 15 residues. V was pared by 4 bases and J by 2 bases, with 5 bases of the junction left unmatched. CDR3 region: CASSRSSGRQETQYF. CDR3 in DNA: TGTGCCAGCAGCCGGTCTAGCGGGAGACAAGAGACCCAGTACTTC.

This chain's CDR3 is CARGLTGELFF. CDR3 nucleotides: TGTGCCAGGGGACTCACCGGGGAGCTGTTTTTT. The chain is built from TRBV19 and TRBJ2-2, with D maybe TRBD2 (6 bases). Germline CDR1 LNHDA, CDR2 SQIVND (reference sequence). The CDR3 has 11 residues. Trimming pared 9 bases from V and 4 bases from J, leaving 6 bases between.

The chain uses TRBV2 and TRBJ1-1; no reliable D call. The V end was cut by 8 bases, the J end by 0 bases, with 13 bases between. The CDR3 loop spans 14 amino acids. Germline V CDR1 and CDR2: SNHLY, FYNNEI. CDR3 in DNA: TGTGCCAGCGGGTTATTAGAGTTGAACACTGAAGCTTTCTTT. Translating it yields CASGLLELNTEAFF.

This sequence joins TRBV7-8 and TRBJ2-1; D is tentatively TRBD1 or TRBD2 (5 bases each). Looked up from germline, CDR1 is SGHVS and CDR2 is FQNEAQ. The CDR3 sequence is 15 residues long. Between the trimmed V and J ends, which lost 5 bases and 4 bases, there was a span of 15 bases. The CDR3 DNA is TGTGCCAGCAGCCCCGAGGGGAGACGGTACAATGAGCAGTTCTTC. Translation gives CASSPEGRRYNEQFF. Looking up the rest from reference TRBV7-8 and TRBJ2-1 gives the full variable domain: GAGVSQSPRYKVAKRGQDVALRCDPISGHVSLFWYQQALGQGPEFLTYFQNEAQLDKSGLPSDRFFAERPEGSVSTLKIQRTQQEDSAVYLCASSPEGRRYNEQFFGPGTRLTVL.

The V call is TRBV2, the J call TRBJ2-7; 7 bases agree with TRBD2. V was clipped by 6 bases and J by 3 bases; unmatched bases: 8. The V gene's germline CDR1 is SNHLY and CDR2 FYNNEI. The CDR3 runs 14 residues. CDR3 in DNA: TGTGCCAGCAGGGTGCGGGACTACCTCTACGAGCAGTACTTC. As protein: CASRVRDYLYEQYF.

The chain links TRBV9 to TRBJ2-3; 10 bases are shared with TRBD2. This CDR3 is built from 15 residues. The germline CDR1 and CDR2 sequences are SGDLS and YYNGEE. Trimming removed 4 bases from V and 5 bases from J; junction bases left unmatched: 7. CDR3 protein: CASSTAGGPIDTQYF. In nucleotides, the CDR3 is TGTGCCAGCAGCACAGCGGGAGGGCCTATAGATACGCAGTATTTT.